Sequencing of this T cell receptor beta chain was carried out in a study of blood T cell repertoires in COVID-19. Across the study: The samples span acute and convalescent COVID-19 from the United States, Italy and Spain. The cDNA or gDNA used as material had been derived from T cells, B-cell-depleted T cells, or PBMCs.

Assay: immunoSEQ multiplex PCR; the TCRdb copy retains only in-frame clones and omits some. This table holds a few hundred thousand clones, 85% to 90% found once. This CDR3 has 14 residues. Per the germline V gene, CDR1 is MNHNY and CDR2 is SVGAGI (reference sequence). V shed 5 bases and J shed 1 base, with 12 bases lying between them. The sequence derives from a man in his 60s who had recovered from COVID-19. The genes are TRBV6-6 and TRBJ2-7; D is perhaps TRBD1 (5 bases). Sequencing was performed on peripheral blood. The CDR3 sequence is CASSRSTVSYEQYF. CDR3 in DNA: TGTGCCAGCAGTCGATCGACAGTATCCTACGAGCAGTACTTC.